Sequencing of this T cell receptor beta chain was carried out in a study of blood T cell repertoires in COVID-19. Overall study context: The United States, Italy and Spain supplied acute and convalescent COVID-19 samples. From T cells, B-cell-depleted T cells, or PBMCs came the material, which was cDNA or gDNA.

Clones were read by immunoSEQ multiplex PCR, and TCRdb kept only the in-frame ones, dropping some. The repertoire consists of roughly 100,000 clones, with about 80% occurring once and the leading ten covering 3.5% to 5%. The CDR3 spans 11 residues. Germline values: CDR1 MNHNS, CDR2 SASEGT. With 2 bases removed from V and 9 bases from J, the gap between germline ends came to 7 bases. The source is a human donor in a cohort sampled during active COVID-19. V usage is TRBV6-1 and J usage is TRBJ1-1; D remains unclear. Sequencing input: peripheral blood. The CDR3 DNA reads TGTGCCAGCAGTGAACGGTATCAAGCTTTCTTT. Protein sequence: CASSERYQAFF.